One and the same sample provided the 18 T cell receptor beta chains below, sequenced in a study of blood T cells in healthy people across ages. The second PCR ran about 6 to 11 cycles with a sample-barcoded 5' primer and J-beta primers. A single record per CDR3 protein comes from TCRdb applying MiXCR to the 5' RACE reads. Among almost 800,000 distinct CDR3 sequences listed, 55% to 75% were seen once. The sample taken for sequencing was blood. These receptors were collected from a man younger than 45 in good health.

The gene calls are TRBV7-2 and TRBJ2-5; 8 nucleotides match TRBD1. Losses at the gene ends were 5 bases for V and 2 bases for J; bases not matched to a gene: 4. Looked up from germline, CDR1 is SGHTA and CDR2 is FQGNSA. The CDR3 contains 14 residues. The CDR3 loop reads CASSRQGTQETQYF. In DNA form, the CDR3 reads TGTGCCAGCAGCCGACAGGGGACTCAAGAGACCCAGTACTTC.

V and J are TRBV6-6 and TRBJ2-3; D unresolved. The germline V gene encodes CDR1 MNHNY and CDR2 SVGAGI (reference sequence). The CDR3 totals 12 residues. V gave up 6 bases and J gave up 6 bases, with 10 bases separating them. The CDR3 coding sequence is TGTGCCAGCAGCCACAATCAGGATACGCAGTATTTT. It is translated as CASSHNQDTQYF.

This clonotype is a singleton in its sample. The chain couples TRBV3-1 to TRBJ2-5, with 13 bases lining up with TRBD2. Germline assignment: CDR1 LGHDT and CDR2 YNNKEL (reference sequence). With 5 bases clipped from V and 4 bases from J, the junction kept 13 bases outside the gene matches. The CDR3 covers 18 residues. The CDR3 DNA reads TGTGCCAGCAGCTCGAGGACTAGCGGGAGTTCCCGGGGAGAGACCCAGTACTTC. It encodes CASSSRTSGSSRGETQYF.

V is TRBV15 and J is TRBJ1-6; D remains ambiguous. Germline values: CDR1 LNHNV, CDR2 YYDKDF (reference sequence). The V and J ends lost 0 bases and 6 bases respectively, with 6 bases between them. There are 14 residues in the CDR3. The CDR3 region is CATSRDGPNSPLHF. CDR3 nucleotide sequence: TGTGCCACCAGCAGAGACGGGCCTAATTCACCCCTCCACTTT. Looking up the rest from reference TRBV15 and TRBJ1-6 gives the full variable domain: DAMVIQNPRYQVTQFGKPVTLSCSQTLNHNVMYWYQQKSSQAPKLLFHYYDKDFNNEADTPDNFQSRRPNTSFCFLDIRSPGLGDTAMYLCATSRDGPNSPLHFGNGTRLTVT.

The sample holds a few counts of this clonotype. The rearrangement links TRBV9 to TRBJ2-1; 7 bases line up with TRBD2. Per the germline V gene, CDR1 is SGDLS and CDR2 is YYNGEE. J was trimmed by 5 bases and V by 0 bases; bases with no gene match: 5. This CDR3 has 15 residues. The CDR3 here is CASSVGVGGHNEQFF. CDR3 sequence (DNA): TGTGCCAGCAGCGTAGGGGTGGGAGGGCACAATGAGCAGTTCTTC.

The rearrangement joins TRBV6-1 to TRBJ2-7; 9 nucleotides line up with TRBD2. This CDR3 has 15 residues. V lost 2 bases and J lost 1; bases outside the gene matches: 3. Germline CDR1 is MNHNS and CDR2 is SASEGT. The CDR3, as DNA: TGTGCCAGCAGTGAACCTAGCGGGACGTCCTACGAGCAGTACTTC. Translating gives CASSEPSGTSYEQYF.

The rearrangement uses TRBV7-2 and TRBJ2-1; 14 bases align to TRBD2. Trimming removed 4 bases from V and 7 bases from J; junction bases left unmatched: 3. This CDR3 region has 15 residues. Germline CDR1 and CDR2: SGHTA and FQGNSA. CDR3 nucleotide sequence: TGTGCCAGCAGCTGGGGACTAGCGGGAGAGAATGAGCAGTTCTTC. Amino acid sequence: CASSWGLAGENEQFF.

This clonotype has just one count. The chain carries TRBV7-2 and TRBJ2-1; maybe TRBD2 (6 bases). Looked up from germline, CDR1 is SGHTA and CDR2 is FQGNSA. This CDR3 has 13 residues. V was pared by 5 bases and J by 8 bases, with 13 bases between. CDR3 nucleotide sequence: TGTGCCAGCAGCCTATGGAGGGAGGATGAGCAGTTCTTC. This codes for CASSLWREDEQFF.

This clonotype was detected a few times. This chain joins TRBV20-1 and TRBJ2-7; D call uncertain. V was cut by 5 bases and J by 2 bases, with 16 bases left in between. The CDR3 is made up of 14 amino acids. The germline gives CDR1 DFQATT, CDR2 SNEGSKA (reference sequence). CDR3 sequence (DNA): TGCAGTGCTCCTGCACGGGCCTCTACCTACGAGCAGTACTTC. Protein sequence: CSAPARASTYEQYF.

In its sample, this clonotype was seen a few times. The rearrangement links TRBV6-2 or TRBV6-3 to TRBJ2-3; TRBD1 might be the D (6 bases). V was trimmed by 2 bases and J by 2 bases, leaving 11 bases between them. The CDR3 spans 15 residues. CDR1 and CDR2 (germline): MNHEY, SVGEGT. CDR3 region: CASSYQGPDTDTQYF. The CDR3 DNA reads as TGTGCCAGCAGTTACCAGGGGCCCGACACAGATACGCAGTATTTT.

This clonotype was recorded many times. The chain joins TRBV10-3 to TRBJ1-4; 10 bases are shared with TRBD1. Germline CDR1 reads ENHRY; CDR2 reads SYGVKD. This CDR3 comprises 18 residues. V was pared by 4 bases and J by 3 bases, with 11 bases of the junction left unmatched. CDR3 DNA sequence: TGTGCCATCAGTGCCACCGTGGGACAGGGGTCATCTAATGAAAAACTGTTTTTT. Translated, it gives CAISATVGQGSSNEKLFF.

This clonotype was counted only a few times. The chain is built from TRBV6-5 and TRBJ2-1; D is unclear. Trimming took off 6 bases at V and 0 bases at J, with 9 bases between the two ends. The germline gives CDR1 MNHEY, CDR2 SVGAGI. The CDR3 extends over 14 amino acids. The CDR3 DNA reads TGTGCCAGCAGGTCGGCAGCCTCCTACAATGAGCAGTTCTTC. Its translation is CASRSAASYNEQFF.

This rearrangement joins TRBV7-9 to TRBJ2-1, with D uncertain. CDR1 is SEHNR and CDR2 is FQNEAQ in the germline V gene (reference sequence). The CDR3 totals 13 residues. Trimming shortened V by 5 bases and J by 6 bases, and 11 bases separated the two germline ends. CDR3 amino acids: CASSPTTFNEQFF. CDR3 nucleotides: TGTGCCAGCAGCCCAACTACCTTCAATGAGCAGTTCTTC.

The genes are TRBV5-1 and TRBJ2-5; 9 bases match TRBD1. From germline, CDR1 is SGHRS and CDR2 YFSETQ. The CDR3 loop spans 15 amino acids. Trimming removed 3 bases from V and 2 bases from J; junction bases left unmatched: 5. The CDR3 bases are TGCGCCAGCAGCTCCAACAGGGGGCATCAAGAGACCCAGTACTTC. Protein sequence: CASSSNRGHQETQYF.

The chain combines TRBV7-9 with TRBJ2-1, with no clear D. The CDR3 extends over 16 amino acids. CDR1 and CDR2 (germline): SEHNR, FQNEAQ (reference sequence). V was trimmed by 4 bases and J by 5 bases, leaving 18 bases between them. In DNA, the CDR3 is TGTGCCAGCAGCTACAAATCGCTTCAGGTTAACAATGAGCAGTTCTTC. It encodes CASSYKSLQVNNEQFF.

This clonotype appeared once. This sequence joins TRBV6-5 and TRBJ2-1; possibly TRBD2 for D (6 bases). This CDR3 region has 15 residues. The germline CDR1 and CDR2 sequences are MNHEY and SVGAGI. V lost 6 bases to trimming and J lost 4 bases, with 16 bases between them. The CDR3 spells CASSFFASGYNEQFF. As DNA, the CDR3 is TGTGCCAGCAGCTTTTTCGCAAGCGGGTACAATGAGCAGTTCTTC.

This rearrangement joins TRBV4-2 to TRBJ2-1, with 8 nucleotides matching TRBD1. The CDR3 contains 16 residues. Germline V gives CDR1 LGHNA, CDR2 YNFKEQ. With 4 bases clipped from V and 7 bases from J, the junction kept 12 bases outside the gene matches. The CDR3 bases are TGTGCCAGCAGCCCTGTTGGTGGGACAGGCCGGAATGAGCAGTTCTTC. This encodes CASSPVGGTGRNEQFF.

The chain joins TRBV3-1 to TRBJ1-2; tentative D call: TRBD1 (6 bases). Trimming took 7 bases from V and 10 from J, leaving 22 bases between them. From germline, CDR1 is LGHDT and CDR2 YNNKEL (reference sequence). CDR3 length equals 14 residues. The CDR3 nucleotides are TGTGCCAGCACCCGACAGGCCGCTTCGGGTGACTACACCTTC. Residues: CASTRQAASGDYTF.